This is a list of T cell receptor beta chains from one sample in a study of blood T cell repertoires in COVID-19. Some clones are missing from TCRdb's copy, which holds only in-frame ones; the method was immunoSEQ multiplex PCR. The sample shows about 130,000 clones, 80% to 85% of them seen only once. The sample was peripheral blood. Receptor source: a woman in her 30s who had recovered from COVID-19. Both conserved end residues are part of each CDR3. A D gene is named only where the DNA matches it firmly. A row's size may be missing; if present it is once, few, many or a size class.

clone_size	j_call	v_call	d_call	cdr3_nt	cdr3_aa
NA	TRBJ2-1	TRBV19	TRBD1	TGTGCCAGTAGTACTAAGACAGGGGGCGCCTACAATGAGCAGTTCTTC	CASSTKTGGAYNEQFF
NA	TRBJ1-2	TRBV5-1	TRBD1	TGCGCCAGCAGCTTGAGAGCAGGGGGAAACTATGGCTACACCTTC	CASSLRAGGNYGYTF
NA	TRBJ1-1	TRBV20-1	NA	TGCAGTGCTAGTCAGGGGACAACTGAAGCTTTCTTT	CSASQGTTEAFF
NA	TRBJ1-2	TRBV27	NA	TGTGCCAGCAGTTTGAGGGCAGAGTTCTATGGCTACACCTTC	CASSLRAEFYGYTF
NA	TRBJ2-5	TRBV5-1	NA	TGCGCCAGCAGCCGCCAAGAGACCCAGTACTTC	CASSRQETQYF
NA	TRBJ2-1	TRBV7-2	TRBD2	TGTGCCAGCAGCCCTCCGGGGCTAGCGGTTCAGAATGAGCAGTTCTTC	CASSPPGLAVQNEQFF
NA	TRBJ1-2	TRBV2	NA	TGTGCCAGCAGAGCCTTGGGCAGGCTTTATTATGGCTACACCTTC	CASRALGRLYYGYTF
NA	TRBJ2-3	TRBV7-3	TRBD2	TGTGCCAGCAGCTTAGCCGGGACTAGCGGGGGTGGGACGCAGTATTTT	CASSLAGTSGGGTQYF
NA	TRBJ1-3	TRBV5-6	NA	TGTGCCAGCAGCTTGGCGCGGAGGGTTGGAAACACCATATATTTT	CASSLARRVGNTIYF
NA	TRBJ2-3	TRBV30	NA	TGTGCCTGGAGGGCGGACACAGATACGCAGTATTTT	CAWRADTDTQYF
NA	TRBJ2-3	TRBV12-3/TRBV12-4	NA	TGTGCCAGCAGTTTCCCGGCAGATACGCAGTATTTT	CASSFPADTQYF
NA	TRBJ1-3	TRBV7-9	TRBD1	TGTGCCAGCAGCACCGGCCCCGGGACAGGGGTCTCTCTCCCCAACACCATATATTTT	CASSTGPGTGVSLPNTIYF
NA	TRBJ2-3	TRBV4-1	NA	TGCGCCAGCAGCCAAGAACAGATTACAGATACGCAGTATTTT	CASSQEQITDTQYF
NA	TRBJ1-4	TRBV27	TRBD1	TGTGCCACCCGACGACAGGGTAATGAAAAACTGTTTTTT	CATRRQGNEKLFF
NA	TRBJ2-3	TRBV14	NA	TGTGCCAGCAGCCAGTTAGGAGGGCCCACAGATACGCAGTATTTT	CASSQLGGPTDTQYF
few	TRBJ2-1	TRBV5-1	TRBD2	TGCGCCAGCAGCTTAAACGGGGGGACCTCCTACAATGAGCAGTTCTTC	CASSLNGGTSYNEQFF
NA	TRBJ2-3	TRBV7-3	NA	TGTGCCAGCAGCTCTGGACTCTCCTTAGATACGCAGTATTTT	CASSSGLSLDTQYF
few	TRBJ2-7	TRBV11-2	TRBD1	TGTGCCAGCAGCTTCGGGACAGGCCCTTACGAGCAGTACTTC	CASSFGTGPYEQYF
once	TRBJ2-1	TRBV6-2/TRBV6-3	TRBD2	TGTGCCAGCAGTTACGGTCCTAGCGGCAATGAGCAGTTCTTC	CASSYGPSGNEQFF
few	TRBJ2-1	TRBV30	TRBD2	TGTGCCTGGAGTCGGCTAGCGGGCTACAATGAGCAGTTCTTC	CAWSRLAGYNEQFF
NA	TRBJ2-5	TRBV6-5	NA	TGTGCCAGCAGTTACGCCCGGGCAGGGGAGACCCAGTACTTC	CASSYARAGETQYF
NA	TRBJ2-7	TRBV29-1	NA	TGCAGCGTTGTGATGGGAGTAAGCTCCTACGAGCAGTACTTC	CSVVMGVSSYEQYF
NA	TRBJ2-7	TRBV29-1	TRBD1	TGCAGCGTTAGACAATCCGGGACAGGGGAGTCTTCCTACGAGCAGTACTTC	CSVRQSGTGESSYEQYF
once	TRBJ1-1	TRBV7-6	NA	TGTGCCAGCAGCCCTACGGCGGGCACGAACACTGAAGCTTTCTTT	CASSPTAGTNTEAFF
NA	TRBJ1-1	TRBV6-6	TRBD1	TGTGCCAGCAGTTACGGGACAGGGGTCGGTACTGAAGCTTTCTTT	CASSYGTGVGTEAFF
NA	TRBJ2-4	TRBV19	NA	TGTGCCAGTAGTATAGATCCGATAGTAAGAAACATTCAGTACTTC	CASSIDPIVRNIQYF
NA	TRBJ2-7	TRBV6-6	TRBD2	TGTGCCAGCAGGGGAGCGGGAGACAGGTACGAGCAGTACTTC	CASRGAGDRYEQYF
few	TRBJ2-7	TRBV13	TRBD1	TGTGCCAGCAGGCATCAGGGGGCAGGGACCTACGAGCAGTACTTC	CASRHQGAGTYEQYF
NA	TRBJ2-1	TRBV25-1	NA	TGTGCCAGCAGTGAATCGATAGGCGGAAGCTCCTACAATGAGCAGTTCTTC	CASSESIGGSSYNEQFF
NA	TRBJ2-7	TRBV14	NA	TGTGCCAGCAGCCAGTCCGACGAGCAGTACTTC	CASSQSDEQYF